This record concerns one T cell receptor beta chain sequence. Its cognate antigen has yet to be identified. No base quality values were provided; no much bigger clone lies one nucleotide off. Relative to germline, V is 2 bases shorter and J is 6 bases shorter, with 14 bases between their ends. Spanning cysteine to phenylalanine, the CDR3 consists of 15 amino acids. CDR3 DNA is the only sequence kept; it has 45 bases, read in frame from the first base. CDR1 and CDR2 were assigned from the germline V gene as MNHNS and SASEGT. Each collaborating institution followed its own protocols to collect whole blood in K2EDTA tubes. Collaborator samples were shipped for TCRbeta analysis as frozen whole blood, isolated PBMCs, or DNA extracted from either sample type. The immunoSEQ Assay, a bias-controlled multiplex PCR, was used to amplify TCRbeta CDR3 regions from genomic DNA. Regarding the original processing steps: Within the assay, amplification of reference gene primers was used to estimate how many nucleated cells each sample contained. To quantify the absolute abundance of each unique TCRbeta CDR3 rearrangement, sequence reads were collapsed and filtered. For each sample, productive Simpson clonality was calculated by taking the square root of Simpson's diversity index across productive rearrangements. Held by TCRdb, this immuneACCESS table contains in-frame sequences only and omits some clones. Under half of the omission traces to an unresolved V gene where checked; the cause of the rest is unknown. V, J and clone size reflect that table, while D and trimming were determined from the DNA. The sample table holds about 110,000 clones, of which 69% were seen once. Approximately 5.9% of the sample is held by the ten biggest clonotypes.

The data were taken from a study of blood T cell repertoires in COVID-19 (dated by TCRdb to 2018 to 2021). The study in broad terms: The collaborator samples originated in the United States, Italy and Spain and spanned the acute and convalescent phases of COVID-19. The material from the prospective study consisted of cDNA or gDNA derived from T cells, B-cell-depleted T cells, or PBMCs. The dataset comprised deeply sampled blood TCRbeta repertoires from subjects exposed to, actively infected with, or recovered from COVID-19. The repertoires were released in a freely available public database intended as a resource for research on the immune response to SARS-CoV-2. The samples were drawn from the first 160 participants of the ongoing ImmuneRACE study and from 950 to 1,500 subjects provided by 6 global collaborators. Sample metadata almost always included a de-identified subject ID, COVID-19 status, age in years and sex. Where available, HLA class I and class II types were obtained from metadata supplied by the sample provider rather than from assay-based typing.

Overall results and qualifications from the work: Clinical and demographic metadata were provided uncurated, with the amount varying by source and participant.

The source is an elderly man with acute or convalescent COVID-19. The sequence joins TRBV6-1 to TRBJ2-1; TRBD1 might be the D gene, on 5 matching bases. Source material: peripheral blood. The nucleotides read TGTGCCAGCAGTGAACAAGGACAAGTGCTCAATGAGCAGTTCTTC. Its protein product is CASSEQGQVLNEQFF.